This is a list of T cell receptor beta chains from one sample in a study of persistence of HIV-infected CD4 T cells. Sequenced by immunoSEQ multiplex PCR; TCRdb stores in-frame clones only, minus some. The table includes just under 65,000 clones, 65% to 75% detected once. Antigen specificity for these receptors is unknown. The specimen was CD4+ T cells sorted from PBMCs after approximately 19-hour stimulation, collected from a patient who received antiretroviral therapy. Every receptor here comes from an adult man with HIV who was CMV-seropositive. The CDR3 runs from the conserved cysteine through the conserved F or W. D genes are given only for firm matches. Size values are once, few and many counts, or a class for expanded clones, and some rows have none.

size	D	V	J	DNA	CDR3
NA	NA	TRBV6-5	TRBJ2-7	TGTGCCAGCACCAGGGGATCCCTCGGGGACGAGCAGTACTTC	CASTRGSLGDEQYF
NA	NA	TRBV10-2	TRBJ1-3	TGCGCCAGCAGTCGCACGCTACTTTCCGGCGCGGGAAACACCATATATTTT	CASSRTLLSGAGNTIYF
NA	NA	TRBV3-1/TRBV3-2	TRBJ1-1	TGTGCCAGCAGCCAAGGCAGGCTGAACACTGAAGCTTTCTTT	CASSQGRLNTEAFF
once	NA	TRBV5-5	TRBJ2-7	TGTGCCAGCAGCTTGGAGGGACACTCGCGCGAGCAGTACTTC	CASSLEGHSREQYF
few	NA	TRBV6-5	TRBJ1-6	TGTGCCAGCAGCCGGGCGGGTTCACCCCTCCACTTT	CASSRAGSPLHF
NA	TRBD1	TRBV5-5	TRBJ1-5	TGTGCCAGCAGCCCGGGACAGGGAGTTTGGGGCCAGCCCCAGCATTTT	CASSPGQGVWGQPQHF
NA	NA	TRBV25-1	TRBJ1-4	TGTGCCAGCAGTGAAGGGGCGACTAATGAAAAACTGTTTTTT	CASSEGATNEKLFF
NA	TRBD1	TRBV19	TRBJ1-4	TGTGCCAGTAGTAGGCAGGGACAGGGGCGGAAACTGTTTTTT	CASSRQGQGRKLFF
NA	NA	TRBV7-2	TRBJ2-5	TGTGCCAGCAGACTGAGCGTCTCGGGGGCGCGGGAGACCCAGTACTTC	CASRLSVSGARETQYF
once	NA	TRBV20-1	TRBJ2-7	TGCAGTGCTAGTTCCGCCGTTGGGGTGTACGAGCAGTACTTC	CSASSAVGVYEQYF
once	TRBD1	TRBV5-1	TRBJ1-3	TGCGCCAGCAGCTTAGACGGACAGGGGCAAGGAAACACCATATATTTT	CASSLDGQGQGNTIYF
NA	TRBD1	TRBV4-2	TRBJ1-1	TGTGCCAGCAGCCCGACGACAGGGCCTAACACTGAAGCTTTCTTT	CASSPTTGPNTEAFF
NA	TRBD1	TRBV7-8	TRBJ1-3	TGTGCCAGCAGCTCGCCGGGACAGACAAGCGCTGGAAACACCATATATTTT	CASSSPGQTSAGNTIYF
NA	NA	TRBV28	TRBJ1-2	TGTGCCAGCAGTGTATCGGGGGGCCTTTTCTATGGCTACACCTTC	CASSVSGGLFYGYTF
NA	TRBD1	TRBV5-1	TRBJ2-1	TGCGCCAGCAGCTTGACCCCCGGGACAGGGTGGGGTGAGCAGTTCTTC	CASSLTPGTGWGEQFF
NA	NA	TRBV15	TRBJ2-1	TGTGCCACCAGCAGAGCCTCGACAGGCTACAATGAGCAGTTCTTC	CATSRASTGYNEQFF
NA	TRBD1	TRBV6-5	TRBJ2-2	TGTGCCAGCAGTTCGGACAGGAAGATCGGGGAGCTGTTTTTT	CASSSDRKIGELFF
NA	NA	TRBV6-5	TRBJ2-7	TGTGCCAGCAGCCTTAGTGGATCTGACTACGAGCAGTACTTC	CASSLSGSDYEQYF
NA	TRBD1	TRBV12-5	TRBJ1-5	TGTGCTACTGGACAGGGAGCCCCCCTATTTAGCAATCAGCCCCAGCATTTT	CATGQGAPLFSNQPQHF
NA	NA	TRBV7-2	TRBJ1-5	TGTGCCAGCAGCTTGAGGGGGGGCGAGAATCAGCCCCAGCATTTT	CASSLRGGENQPQHF
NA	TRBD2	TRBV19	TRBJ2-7	TGTGCCAGTAGTGGACTAGCGGGGGCCTACGAGCAGTACTTC	CASSGLAGAYEQYF
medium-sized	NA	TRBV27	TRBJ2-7	TGTGCCAGCAGTCCTTTCCGGGGGCGCACCTACGAGCAGTACTTC	CASSPFRGRTYEQYF
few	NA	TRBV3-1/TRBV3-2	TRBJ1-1	TGTGCCAGCAGCCACGGCAGGGGAAGCACTGAAGCTTTCTTT	CASSHGRGSTEAFF
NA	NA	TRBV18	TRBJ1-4	TGTGCCAGCTCACCAATCAGGGGCGCGGAAGAAAAACTGTTTTTT	CASSPIRGAEEKLFF
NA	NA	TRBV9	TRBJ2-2	TGTGCCAGCAGCGTACAGAGCGTGAACACCGGGGAGCTGTTTTTT	CASSVQSVNTGELFF
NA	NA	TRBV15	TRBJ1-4	TGTGCCACCAGCAGAGTAGATCCGGCAACTAATGAAAAACTGTTTTTT	CATSRVDPATNEKLFF
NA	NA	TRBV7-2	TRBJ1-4	TGTGCCAGCAGCCGACCCGATGGGAAACTGTTTTTT	CASSRPDGKLFF
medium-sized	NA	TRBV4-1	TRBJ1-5	TGCGCCAGCAGCCAAGCCCCAGCTAGCAATCAGCCCCAGCATTTT	CASSQAPASNQPQHF
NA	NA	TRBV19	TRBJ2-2	TGTGCCAGTAGTCCGGGGCCCCGCACCGGGGAGCTGTTTTTT	CASSPGPRTGELFF
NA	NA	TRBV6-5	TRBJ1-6	TGTGCCAGCAGCCCAGGGTACTCTCGGAATTCACCCCTCCACTTT	CASSPGYSRNSPLHF